One and the same sample provided the 8 T cell receptor beta chains below, sequenced in a study of T-cell memory formation after mild COVID-19. MiXCR was run by TCRdb on the 5' RACE reads, yielding one entry per CDR3 protein. In the table there are fewer than 650,000 distinct CDR3 sequences, around a sixth of which are singletons. Sequencing was performed on PBMCs or a T cell subset sorted from them (not recorded which). The receptors shown here come from an adult woman who had mild COVID-19 (a few samples of this study predate the infection). Cell type and time point are not known.

The rearrangement links TRBV2 to TRBJ2-7, with TRBD2 matching 8 bases. V shed 4 bases, J shed 3 bases, and the junction held 5 bases outside the gene matches. Germline-derived CDR1 and CDR2 are SNHLY and FYNNEI. The CDR3 length is 14 residues. The CDR3 reads CASSGSGAYYEQYF. The DNA of the CDR3 is TGTGCCAGCAGTGGTAGCGGGGCTTACTACGAGCAGTACTTC.

The J gene is TRBJ2-1, the V gene TRBV5-1, with D hard to call. The CDR3 covers 15 residues. Germline V lookup: CDR1 SGHRS, CDR2 YFSETQ. Trimming took 1 base from V and 8 from J, leaving 16 bases between them. Here the CDR3 DNA reads TGCGCCAGCAGCTTGTACGGCAGACCGGTCGATGAGCAGTTCTTC. This sequence encodes CASSLYGRPVDEQFF.

This clonotype occurred once. The V call is TRBV3-1, the J call TRBJ1-1, with a tentative D call TRBD1 (5 bases). CDR1 is LGHDT, CDR2 YNNKEL, per germline (reference sequence). Trimming removed 5 bases from V and 0 bases from J, with 22 bases in between. The CDR3 has 18 residues. The CDR3 nucleotides read TGTGCCAGCAGCTATGGATGGGGCCGGGGTAGCGTGAACACTGAAGCTTTCTTT. Translation: CASSYGWGRGSVNTEAFF.

A few counts support this clonotype. The chain uses TRBV12-3 or TRBV12-4 and TRBJ2-3, with D possibly TRBD2 on 6 matching bases. This CDR3 is 12 amino acids long. With 7 bases removed from V and 10 bases from J, the gap between germline ends came to 15 bases. The CDR3: CASKEYAGPQYF. The CDR3 coding sequence is TGTGCCAGCAAGGAGTACGCGGGACCGCAGTATTTT.

This clonotype was detected many times. The gene calls are TRBV7-9 and TRBJ1-2; D unresolved. Germline V gene sequence: CDR1 SEHNR, CDR2 FQNEAQ (reference sequence). Trimming took 5 bases from V and 8 from J, leaving 15 bases between them. This CDR3 is built from 13 residues. CDR3 DNA: TGTGCCAGCAGCCCTCCCCGGGCGCGGGGCTACACCTTC. Translated: CASSPPRARGYTF. The full variable domain, completed using reference TRBV7-9 and TRBJ1-2, is DTGVSQNPRHKITKRGQNVTFRCDPISEHNRLYWYRQTLGQGPEFLTYFQNEAQLEKSRLLSDRFSAERPKGSFSTLEIQRTEQGDSAMYLCASSPPRARGYTFGSGTRLTVV.

This clonotype occurred a few times. The V and J genes are TRBV6-5 and TRBJ2-1; 13 nucleotides line up with TRBD2. Germline CDR1 and CDR2: MNHEY and SVGAGI. The ends lost 0 bases at V and 3 bases at J; junction bases unmatched: 2. The CDR3 spans 17 residues. The CDR3: CASSYSGTSGNYNEQFF. The CDR3 coding sequence is TGTGCCAGCAGTTACTCTGGGACTAGCGGGAACTACAATGAGCAGTTCTTC.

The gene calls are TRBV7-9 and TRBJ2-1; 9 bases line up with TRBD2. This CDR3 is 17 amino acids long. The V segment lost 2 bases and the J segment 6 bases; nucleotides outside the gene matches: 11. Germline V gene data show CDR1 as SEHNR and CDR2 as FQNEAQ (reference sequence). The CDR3 is CASSLTAGGHLSNEQFF. For the CDR3, the DNA is TGTGCCAGCAGCTTAACGGCGGGAGGGCATCTCAGCAATGAGCAGTTCTTC. The entire variable domain, with the rest obtained from reference TRBV7-9 and TRBJ2-1, is as follows: DTGVSQNPRHKITKRGQNVTFRCDPISEHNRLYWYRQTLGQGPEFLTYFQNEAQLEKSRLLSDRFSAERPKGSFSTLEIQRTEQGDSAMYLCASSLTAGGHLSNEQFFGPGTRLTVL.

This chain links TRBV5-1 with TRBJ2-2; 8 nucleotides line up with TRBD1. CDR3 size: 15 residues. Germline V gene sequence: CDR1 SGHRS, CDR2 YFSETQ. V lost 4 bases, J lost 5 bases, and 7 bases stayed unmatched. CDR3 sequence: CASSRSTGGTGELFF. CDR3 coding DNA: TGCGCCAGCAGCAGAAGTACAGGGGGAACCGGGGAGCTGTTTTTT. The entire variable domain, with the rest obtained from reference TRBV5-1 and TRBJ2-2, is as follows: KAGVTQTPRYLIKTRGQQVTLSCSPISGHRSVSWYQQTPGQGLQFLFEYFSETQRNKGNFPGRFSGRQFSNSRSEMNVSTLELGDSALYLCASSRSTGGTGELFFGEGSRLTVL.